This entry is about one T cell receptor beta chain. The sample holds a few counts of this clone. The antigen it binds to is not known. The input lacks base qualities; no much larger clone sits a single base away. This record belongs to a study of cytomegalovirus exposure and HLA in healthy donors (dated by TCRdb to about 2017). Regarding the research as a whole: An earlier analysis of a few hundred of the donors reported 276 Gb of sequence data and some 110 million unique TCR beta sequences obtained from roughly 180 million T cells. Approximately 310 gigabases of sequencing data and around 85 million unique TCR sequences made up an early release that covered about 640 HLA-typed donors. Of the roughly 400 genotyped donors, over 70% fell in the genetic ancestry cluster associated with self-reported Caucasian donors. The study was designed to test whether signatures of past pathogen exposure could be identified by cataloging public T cell receptors. The study profiled the T cell repertoires of hundreds of subjects by immunosequencing and related them to cytomegalovirus serostatus. Along with the 666-subject first cohort, a separate validation cohort of around 110 different subjects was used. To predict cytomegalovirus infection status, the study combined high-throughput TCR immunosequencing, statistical association of individual TCRs with disease status, and machine learning. To study patterns of TCR occurrence, a later analysis re-analyzed previously published TCR beta repertoires from around 660 donors and added high-resolution HLA genotyping. The later analysis used no new phenotypic data to find candidate immune exposures, relying instead on TCR beta sequences and their occurrence across donors. In an earlier analysis of roughly 600 of the donors, high-throughput TCR beta sequencing was used to judge whether each TCR beta V gene segment behaved as functional or pseudogenic. Donor age, sex, ethnicity and CMV serostatus were collected together with the repertoire data. In a later genetic analysis, genome-wide SNP genotypes for about three fifths of the roughly 670 donors were used, and that subset was treated as a discovery cohort. Every repertoire in the discovery cohort had been generated on one and the same sequencing platform. HLA typing included class I and class II loci at four-digit resolution. Typing coverage varied by locus: roughly 620-640 donors for A, B, C, DRB1 and DQB1; 522 for DQA1; more than 600 for DPA1; some 470 for DPB1. Roughly five DR-DQ haplotypes were handled as single units for association and clustering because linkage in the cohort was strong. On average, 235,054 unique TCR beta nucleotide sequences were sequenced per donor among 398 genotyped donors of the cohort, with 15% to 20% of those sequences being non-productive. Study-wide findings and limitations: A cluster of highly shared sequence variants was judged likely to represent a technical artifact of the sequencing pipeline. Presence/absence analyses assumed roughly uniform sequencing depth across donors, an assumption that may not hold. A further reported finding was that TCR beta sequences accurately predicted the HLA-A and HLA-B alleles for most subjects in the first cohort. It was suggested by the authors that the approach could potentially be generalized to other disease states and immunological phenotypes. A total of about 150 TCR beta chains were listed by the study as associated with cytomegalovirus. Because counts were too low, roughly 16 rarely observed V segments, including chromosome 9 orphons, were left out of the earlier analysis of approximately 500 of the donors. This cohort had only TCR beta chains sequenced, and the lack of alpha or paired-chain data limited which features could be detected. Some IMGT-functional V segments, including TRBV6-2 and TRBV6-3, could not be told apart with the 87-base-pair reads, so those segments were excluded. At a false discovery rate of 0.05, a later analysis linked 15,000 to 20,000 TCR beta sequences to specific HLA alleles. In vitro tests confirmed that a few of the cytomegalovirus-associated TCR beta chains recognize cytomegalovirus antigens. When HLA alleles, especially DR and DQ, strongly co-occurred, TCR associations were difficult to assign to individual alleles. According to a later analysis, TCR association rates differed among HLA loci, with DRB1 alleles showing the most associated TCRs and HLA-C alleles showing the fewest. The only immune exposure information available for the cohort was CMV serostatus. Correlated functional status among segregating V segments might be attributable to linkage disequilibrium, but an unknown experimental factor could not be ruled out. Because HLA typing was missing for some donors at each locus, association tests included only the typed subset. Compared with equally common non-associated chains, HLA-associated TCR beta chains in a later analysis were more clonally expanded and had lower generation probabilities. In a later genetic analysis, a missense DCLRE1C variant was associated with V-gene and J-gene trimming of TCR beta chains, and the association was replicated in an independent cohort. Most TCR sequences were seen in very few donors, while some public TCRs were found in many individuals. In an earlier analysis of 587 of the donors, most TCR beta V segments appeared in productive rearrangements about 87% or about 30% of the time, broadly matching IMGT annotations. The classifier was reported to diagnose cytomegalovirus status with high specificity and sensitivity in both the original and validation cohorts. In a later analysis, most CMV-associated TCR beta chains were found to appear HLA-restricted, with HLA associations seemingly driven largely by CMV exposure. According to a later analysis, parvovirus B19, influenza, CMV and Epstein-Barr virus appeared linked to several top co-occurrence clusters. A later genetic analysis reported fewer N-insertions in productive TCRs among donors in an Asian-associated ancestry cluster than the roughly 640-donor mean.

The cohort consisted of hundreds of healthy bone marrow donors. All cohort members were sampled while nominally healthy, although unrecorded immune exposures were likely present. The donor was CMV seronegative and belonged to the group of 320 or so seronegative cohort members. Each donor provided a peripheral blood sample, and peripheral blood mononuclear cells were used for TCR beta sequencing. The Qiagen DNeasy Blood Extraction Kit was used to extract genomic DNA from the blood cell samples. CDR3 length: 13 amino acids, cysteine to phenylalanine. The sequence is cut down to CDR3 DNA, 39 bases in frame from base 1. V is pruned by 10 bases and J by 5 bases, leaving 9 bases of the junction without a gene match. CDR1 and CDR2 were assigned from the germline V gene (reference sequence) as LNHDA and SQIVND. Receptor libraries were prepared by the immunoSEQ multiplex PCR assay. For the multiplex PCR, a mixture combining 60 forward primers for TCR Vbeta segments and 13 reverse primers for TCR Jbeta segments was used. The CDR3 region of rearranged TCR beta genes was amplified from genomic DNA with a multiplex PCR assay. Amplified TCR beta libraries were sequenced as 87-base-pair reads on the Illumina HiSeq System. The source study handled its data this way. In a later analysis, tens of millions of unique TCR beta chains were counted across the approximately 640 repertoires, and roughly 11 million of these chains were shared by at least two donors. Raw reads were error-corrected and collapsed into unique sequences by a nearest-neighbor algorithm in which closely related sequences were merged to remove PCR and sequencing errors. V, D and J gene segments were assigned by aligning CDR3 sequences to IMGT reference sequences. For a sequence to be retained, a match of at least six nucleotides to both a V gene segment and a J gene segment was required. A rearrangement counted as productive if the CDR3 had no stop codons and remained in frame with V and J, and every other rearrangement counted as non-productive. Following IMGT convention, CDR3 was defined as the stretch from the second conserved V-encoded cysteine to the conserved J-encoded phenylalanine. The earlier analysis of some 550 of the donors excluded any sequence lacking an unambiguous match to a single V gene segment. In an earlier analysis of 450 to 750 of the donors, a V segment was called functional when productive rearrangements were above 56.7%, and segregating when the standard deviation between donors exceeded 5%. To diagnose cytomegalovirus status from the catalog of TCR beta chain sequences, a statistical classification framework was built. A later analysis assigned V and J genes by comparing TCR nucleotide sequences with IMGT/GENE-DB human TR gene sequences. In a later analysis, CDR3 sequences and most-parsimonious VDJ recombination scenarios were assigned using the TCRdist pipeline. A later analysis defined each TCR beta chain by its CDR3 amino acid sequence plus V-gene family, and excluded reads lacking a unique V-gene family. As a way to deal with suspected cross-contamination and a sequencing artifact, a later analysis dropped 450 to 700 nucleotide sequences that were highly shared and had low generation probability. In a later analysis, a clonal expansion index for each public chain was calculated from normalized within-repertoire ranks of inferred template counts. A later analysis computed generation probabilities with a VDJ recombination model fitted to out-of-frame rearrangements, and checked the results against IGoR. Hypergeometric tests were used in a later analysis to score TCR-TCR, TCR-HLA and TCR-CMV co-occurrence, with a repertoire-size bias correction applied to the TCR pairs. To estimate false discovery rates, a later analysis permuted the HLA or CMV assignments 20 times. In a later analysis, co-occurring TCRs were grouped using DBSCAN, and TCRdist sequence similarity was added for clustering within HLA-allele-positive subsets. Repertoires with fewer than 30,000 or more than 120,000 public chains, plus five repertoires with anomalous nucleotide sharing, were excluded from co-occurrence clustering. In TCRdb, the immuneACCESS table is reduced to in-frame sequences with V and J assigned. These tables do not hold every clone; where another copy was compared, an unresolved V gene accounts for under half, and the others remain unexplained. The DNA was the basis for D and trimming; V, J and clone size are from that table. This sample gives roughly 150,000 clones in total; more than 65% of them show up just once. The biggest ten clones account for approximately 1.3% of the sample.

The TCR originated in a man aged 25-45 years in good health and CMV-seronegative. Sequenced material: PBMCs. The sequence is built from TRBV19 and TRBJ1-1; 8 central nucleotides agree with TRBD1. The DNA is as follows: TGTGCCACCGCACAGGGGGAGGTTACTGAAGCTTTCTTT. Translation gives CATAQGEVTEAFF.